This T cell receptor beta chain originates from a study of blood T cell repertoires in COVID-19. On the study more broadly: Collection of acute and convalescent COVID-19 samples took place in the United States, Italy and Spain. Nucleic acid was either cDNA or gDNA, and it came from T cells, B-cell-depleted T cells, or PBMCs.

The CDR3 length is 18 residues. The ends lost 1 base at V and 2 bases at J; junction bases unmatched: 3. CDR1 is SGHTA and CDR2 is FQGNSA in the germline V gene. Sequencing was performed with immunoSEQ multiplex PCR; in TCRdb, only in-frame clones are kept and a portion is missing. The table lists 200,000 or so clones, 89% of them singletons, with 2% to 2.5% in the top ten. Cohorts were based on clinical histories the participants reported. The receptor's source is a woman between 35 and 50 years old with acute COVID-19. The chain couples TRBV7-2 to TRBJ2-1; 15 nucleotides line up with TRBD2. Material for sequencing was PBMCs or T cells enriched from blood (not recorded which). CDR3: CASSLGGTSGRTYNEQFF. The CDR3, as DNA: TGTGCCAGCAGCTTAGGCGGGACTAGCGGGAGGACCTACAATGAGCAGTTCTTC.